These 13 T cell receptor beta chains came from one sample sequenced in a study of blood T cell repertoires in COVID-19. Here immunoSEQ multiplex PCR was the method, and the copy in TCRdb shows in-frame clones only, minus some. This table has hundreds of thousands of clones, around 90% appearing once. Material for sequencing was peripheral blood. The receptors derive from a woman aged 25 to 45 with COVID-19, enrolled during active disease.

DNA for the CDR3: TGTGCCAGCAGTTTGGGGGGGGCTCTGGGAAAAGAGACCCAGTACTTC. Translated, it gives CASSLGGALGKETQYF. The chain carries TRBV28 and TRBJ2-5, with D perhaps matching TRBD2 (7 bases). Trimming stripped 3 bases from V and 3 bases from J, with 17 bases between. The V gene's germline CDR1 is MDHEN and CDR2 SYDVKM. This CDR3 comprises 16 residues.

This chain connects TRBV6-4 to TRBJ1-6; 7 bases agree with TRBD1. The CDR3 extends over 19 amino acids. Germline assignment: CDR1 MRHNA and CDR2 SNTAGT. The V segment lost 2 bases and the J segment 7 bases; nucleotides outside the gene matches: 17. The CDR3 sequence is CASSDTGTVSNGGNSPLHF. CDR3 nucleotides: TGTGCCAGCAGTGACACCGGGACAGTGTCAAATGGGGGAAATTCACCCCTCCACTTT.

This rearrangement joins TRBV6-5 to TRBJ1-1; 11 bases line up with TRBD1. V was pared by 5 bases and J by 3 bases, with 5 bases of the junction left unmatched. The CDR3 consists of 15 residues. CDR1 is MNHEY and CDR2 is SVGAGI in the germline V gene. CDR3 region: CASSILGQGDTEAFF. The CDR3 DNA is TGTGCCAGCAGTATCTTGGGACAGGGGGACACTGAAGCTTTCTTT.

The DNA for the CDR3 is TGTGCCAGCGAGGTGGAGGGGACGGCTGAAGCTTTCTTT. This translates into CASEVEGTAEAFF. The chain has TRBV2 and TRBJ1-1; D perhaps matches TRBD1 (5 bases). CDR3 size: 13 residues. V gave up 8 bases and J gave up 6 bases, with 16 bases separating them. The germline gives CDR1 SNHLY, CDR2 FYNNEI. The variable domain in full, completed from reference TRBV2 and TRBJ1-1, reads EPEVTQTPSHQVTQMGQEVILRCVPISNHLYFYWYRQILGQKVEFLVSFYNNEISEKSEIFDDQFSVERPDGSNFTLKIRSTKLEDSAMYFCASEVEGTAEAFFGQGTRLTVV.

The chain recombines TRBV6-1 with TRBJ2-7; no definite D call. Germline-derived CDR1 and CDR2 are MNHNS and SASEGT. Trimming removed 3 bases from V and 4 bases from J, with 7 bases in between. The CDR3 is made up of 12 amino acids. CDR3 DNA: TGTGCCAGCAGTGAGGTCGGGTACGAGCAGTACGTC. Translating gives CASSEVGYEQYV.

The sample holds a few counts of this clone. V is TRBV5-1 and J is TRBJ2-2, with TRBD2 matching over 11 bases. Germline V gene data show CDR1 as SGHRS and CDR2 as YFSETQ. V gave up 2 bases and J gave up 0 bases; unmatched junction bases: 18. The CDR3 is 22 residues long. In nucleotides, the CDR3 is TGCGCCAGCAGCTTTAGTGCCACTCTAGCGGGGGGTCAGTTCGCGAACACCGGGGAGCTGTTTTTT. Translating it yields CASSFSATLAGGQFANTGELFF.

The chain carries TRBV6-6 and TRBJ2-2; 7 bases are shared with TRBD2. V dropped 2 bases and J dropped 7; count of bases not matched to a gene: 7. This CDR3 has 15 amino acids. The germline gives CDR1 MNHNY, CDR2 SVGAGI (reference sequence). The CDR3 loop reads CASSYGPREGGELFF. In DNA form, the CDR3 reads TGTGCCAGCAGTTACGGGCCGAGGGAGGGCGGGGAGCTGTTTTTT.

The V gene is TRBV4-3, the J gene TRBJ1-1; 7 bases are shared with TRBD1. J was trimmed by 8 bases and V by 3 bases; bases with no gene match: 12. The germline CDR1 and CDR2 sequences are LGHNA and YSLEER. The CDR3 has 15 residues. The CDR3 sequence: CASSQGYKTGREAFF. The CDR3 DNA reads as TGCGCCAGCAGCCAGGGATATAAGACAGGGAGAGAAGCTTTCTTT.

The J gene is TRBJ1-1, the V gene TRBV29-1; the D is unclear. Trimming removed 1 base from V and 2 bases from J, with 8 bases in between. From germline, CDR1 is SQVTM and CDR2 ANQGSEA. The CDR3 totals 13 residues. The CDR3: CSVEGLFNTEAFF. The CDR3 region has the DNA TGCAGCGTTGAAGGGCTTTTCAACACTGAAGCTTTCTTT.

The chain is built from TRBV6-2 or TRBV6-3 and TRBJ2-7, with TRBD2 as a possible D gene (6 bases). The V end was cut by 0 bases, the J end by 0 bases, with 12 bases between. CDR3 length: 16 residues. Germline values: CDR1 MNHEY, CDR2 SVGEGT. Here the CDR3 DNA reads TGTGCCAGCAGTTACTCTACCGGGACTGGCTCCTACGAGCAGTACGTC. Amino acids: CASSYSTGTGSYEQYV.

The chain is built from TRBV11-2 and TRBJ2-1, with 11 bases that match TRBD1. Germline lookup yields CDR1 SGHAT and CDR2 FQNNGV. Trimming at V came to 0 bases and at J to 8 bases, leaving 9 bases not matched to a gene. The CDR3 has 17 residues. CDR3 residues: CASSLETGTGGRYEQFF. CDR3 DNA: TGTGCCAGCAGCTTAGAAACCGGGACAGGGGGGAGGTATGAGCAGTTCTTC.

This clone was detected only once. Here the CDR3 reads CASSYQQETQYF. The CDR3, as DNA: TGTGCCAGCAGTTACCAGCAAGAGACCCAGTACTTC. The V and J genes are TRBV2 and TRBJ2-5; D is unresolved. The CDR3 covers 12 residues. Germline CDR1 SNHLY, CDR2 FYNNEI. V lost 5 bases and J 2 bases, leaving 6 bases between the germline ends.

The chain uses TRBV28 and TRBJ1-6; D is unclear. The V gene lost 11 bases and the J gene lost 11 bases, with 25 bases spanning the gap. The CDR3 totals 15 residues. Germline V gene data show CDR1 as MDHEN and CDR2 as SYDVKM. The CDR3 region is CASLLSASYPTPLHF. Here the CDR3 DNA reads TGTGCCTCTTTACTTTCCGCAAGTTATCCGACACCCCTCCACTTT.